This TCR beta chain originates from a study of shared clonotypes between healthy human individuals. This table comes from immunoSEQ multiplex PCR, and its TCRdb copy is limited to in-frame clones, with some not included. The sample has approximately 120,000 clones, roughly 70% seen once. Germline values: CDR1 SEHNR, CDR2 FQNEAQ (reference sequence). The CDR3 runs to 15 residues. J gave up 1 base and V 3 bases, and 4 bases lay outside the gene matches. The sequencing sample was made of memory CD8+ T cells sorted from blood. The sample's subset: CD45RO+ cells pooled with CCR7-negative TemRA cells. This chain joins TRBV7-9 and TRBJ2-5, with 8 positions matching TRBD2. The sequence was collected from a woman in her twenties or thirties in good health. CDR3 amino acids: CASSFGAGGQETQYF. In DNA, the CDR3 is TGTGCCAGCAGCTTCGGTGCGGGGGGCCAAGAGACCCAGTACTTC.